One sample yielded the 23 T cell receptor beta chains listed below, sequenced in a study of high-grade serous ovarian cancer treatment subgroups. Sequencing used immunoSEQ multiplex PCR; TCRdb keeps in-frame clones, though not all of them. The data contain a few thousand clones, approximately 80% of them singletons. Tumor samples were taken before definitive surgery or chemotherapy. The sequenced sample was tumor tissue. Receptors originate from a human donor with high-grade serous ovarian cancer.

The V call is TRBV4-1, the J call TRBJ2-5; 7 bases are shared with TRBD2. From germline, CDR1 is MGHRA and CDR2 YSYEKL. The CDR3 extends over 13 amino acids. The trim removed 4 bases at V and 5 bases at J, leaving 4 bases unmatched. CDR3 loop: CASSRDYLETQYF. The DNA for the CDR3 is TGCGCCAGCAGCCGGGACTACTTGGAGACCCAGTACTTC.

This clone came up a few times. This sequence joins TRBV5-1 and TRBJ2-3, with 11 nucleotides matching TRBD1. The CDR3 contains 16 residues. Germline values: CDR1 SGHRS, CDR2 YFSETQ. V shed 4 bases, J shed 3 bases, and the junction held 7 bases outside the gene matches. The CDR3: CASSDAGTGGTDTQYF. The CDR3 DNA is TGCGCCAGCAGCGACGCCGGGACAGGGGGGACAGATACGCAGTATTTT.

The chain recombines TRBV7-3 with TRBJ2-3; D not certain. Germline-derived CDR1 and CDR2 are SGHTA and FQGTGA. This CDR3 comprises 14 residues. The ends were cut back, 3 bases at V and 5 bases at J, with 12 bases in the middle. The DNA for the CDR3 is TGTGCCAGCAGCTTGGGCTCCCACGGAGATACGCAGTATTTT. Amino acid sequence: CASSLGSHGDTQYF. The full variable domain, completed using reference TRBV7-3 and TRBJ2-3, is GAGVSQTPSNKVTEKGKYVELRCDPISGHTALYWYRQSLGQGPEFLIYFQGTGAADDSGLPNDRFFAVRPEGSVSTLKIQRTERGDSAVYLCASSLGSHGDTQYFGPGTRLTVL.

The chain recombines TRBV9 with TRBJ2-3, with 10 bases aligning to TRBD2. This CDR3 is 15 amino acids long. J gave up 4 bases and V 6 bases, and 8 bases lay outside the gene matches. The germline V gene encodes CDR1 SGDLS and CDR2 YYNGEE. For the CDR3, the DNA is TGTGCCAGCACTCGGTCTAGCGGGAGCTCAGATACGCAGTATTTT. Residues: CASTRSSGSSDTQYF.

The chain is built from TRBV10-3 and TRBJ2-2; D might be TRBD2 (5 bases). This CDR3 region has 14 residues. V was shortened by 1 base and J by 7 bases, with 10 bases between the two germline ends. Germline V CDR1 and CDR2: ENHRY, SYGVKD. The CDR3 sequence is CAISELSGNGELFF. DNA for the CDR3: TGTGCCATCAGTGAGTTGAGCGGTAACGGGGAGCTGTTTTTT.

This clone showed up just once. This chain links TRBV5-6 with TRBJ2-7; 14 nucleotides agree with TRBD2. The ends lost 3 bases at V and 6 bases at J; junction bases unmatched: 14. The germline V gene encodes CDR1 SGHDT and CDR2 YYEEEE. The CDR3 loop spans 18 amino acids. The CDR3 here is CASSWTGTSGSRLREQYV. CDR3 DNA: TGTGCCAGCAGCTGGACCGGGACTAGCGGGAGCCGGCTACGCGAGCAGTACGTC.

This chain connects TRBV28 to TRBJ2-7, with D possibly being TRBD1 (6 bases). The V gene's germline CDR1 is MDHEN and CDR2 SYDVKM. The CDR3 contains 14 residues. Trimming removed 6 bases from V and 0 bases from J, with 12 bases in between. The CDR3 region is CASRLPGHSYEQYF. The CDR3 coding sequence is TGTGCCAGCAGACTTCCGGGACACTCCTACGAGCAGTACTTC.

As for this clone: The same CDR3 can be traced to other DNA sequences in this sample. The chain is built from TRBV2 and TRBJ1-1; D not resolved. Germline V gives CDR1 SNHLY, CDR2 FYNNEI. The V gene lost 3 bases and the J gene lost 1 base, with 3 bases spanning the gap. This CDR3 has 12 residues. The CDR3 bases are TGTGCCAGCAGTGAGGGGAACACTGAAGCTTTCTTT. This codes for CASSEGNTEAFF.

CDR3 protein: CASSSGVAGSGANVLTF. The CDR3 nucleotides read TGTGCCAGCAGTTCGGGAGTAGCGGGGTCTGGGGCCAACGTCCTGACTTTC. The chain carries TRBV27 and TRBJ2-6; 8 nucleotides align to TRBD2. This CDR3 region has 17 residues. J lost 1 base, V lost 4 bases, and 6 bases had no gene match. The germline CDR1 and CDR2 sequences are MNHEY and SMNVEV (reference sequence).

Written as DNA, the CDR3 is TGTGCCAGCAGTGACTCTGGCGGACTATTGAGTGAGCAGTACTTC. This sequence encodes CASSDSGGLLSEQYF. J is TRBJ2-7 and V is TRBV6-1; D possibly corresponds to TRBD2 (6 bases). Germline V gene sequence: CDR1 MNHNS, CDR2 SASEGT. V gave up 3 bases and J gave up 7 bases, with 19 bases separating them. CDR3 length equals 15 residues.

This clone came up once. The chain joins TRBV9 to TRBJ2-1; D gene unclear. The V and J ends lost 0 bases and 7 bases respectively, with 8 bases between them. Germline V gives CDR1 SGDLS, CDR2 YYNGEE. CDR3 length: 13 amino acids. The CDR3 bases are TGTGCCAGCAGCGTAGGAGAGTTGAATGAGCAGTTCTTC. As protein: CASSVGELNEQFF.

CDR3 nucleotides: TGTGCCAGCACCGGAGCGGGAGATTCCTACAATGAGCAGTTCTTC. Amino acids: CASTGAGDSYNEQFF. J is TRBJ2-1 and V is TRBV27; TRBD2 matches 8 bases. Germline CDR1 reads MNHEY; CDR2 reads SMNVEV (reference sequence). The CDR3 is made up of 15 amino acids. Trimming cost V 7 bases and J 1 base; bases outside gene matches: 6.

CDR3 sequence (DNA): TGTGCCATCAGTGAGTTTGGAGGCGGGTACGAGCAGTACTTC. Amino acid sequence: CAISEFGGGYEQYF. The V gene is TRBV10-3, the J gene TRBJ2-7, with D perhaps TRBD2 (5 bases). Looked up from germline, CDR1 is ENHRY and CDR2 is SYGVKD. This CDR3 region has 14 residues. The V end was cut by 1 base, the J end by 4 bases, with 11 bases between.

This rearrangement joins TRBV7-9 to TRBJ1-2, with D possibly TRBD1 on 6 matching bases. Germline V CDR1 and CDR2: SEHNR, FQNEAQ (reference sequence). The CDR3 spans 15 residues. V lost 1 base, J lost 4 bases, and 13 bases lay in between. The CDR3 sequence is CASSLGAGDGYGYTF. CDR3 in DNA: TGTGCCAGCAGCTTAGGGGCAGGGGACGGCTATGGCTACACCTTC.

The chain links TRBV5-8 to TRBJ2-6, with D hard to call. V lost 4 bases, J lost 0 bases, and 8 bases lay in between. CDR1 SGHTS and CDR2 YDEGEE come from the germline V gene. The CDR3 totals 15 residues. The CDR3 DNA follows: TGTGCCAGCAGCCAAGGAAACTCTGGGGCCAACGTCCTGACTTTC. It yields the protein CASSQGNSGANVLTF.

The V and J genes are TRBV30 and TRBJ2-3, with D uncertain. The V gene's germline CDR1 is GTSNPN and CDR2 SVGIG (reference sequence). The V gene lost 4 bases and the J gene lost 1 base, with 9 bases spanning the gap. This CDR3 is 13 amino acids long. In DNA form, the CDR3 reads TGTGCCTGGATTCGTCAAGGCACAGATACGCAGTATTTT. It codes for CAWIRQGTDTQYF.

The chain uses TRBV27 and TRBJ2-7, with D tentatively TRBD2 (5 bases). V was shortened by 9 bases and J by 1 base, with 13 bases between the two germline ends. From germline, CDR1 is MNHEY and CDR2 SMNVEV (reference sequence). The CDR3 has 13 amino acids. The CDR3 loop reads CARRDFPSYEQYF. As DNA, the CDR3 is TGTGCCAGGAGGGATTTTCCTTCCTACGAGCAGTACTTC.

This sequence joins TRBV29-1 and TRBJ2-7; D is perhaps TRBD2 (5 bases). The CDR3 has 12 residues. Germline CDR1 reads SQVTM; CDR2 reads ANQGSEA. V gave up 0 bases and J gave up 12 bases, with 15 bases separating them. The CDR3 DNA is TGCAGCGTTGAAGATTCCGGGGTTGGGCCGTACTTC. It yields the protein CSVEDSGVGPYF.

This clone was detected a few times. This rearrangement joins TRBV30 to TRBJ2-5, with 7 bases matching TRBD2. The CDR3 is 12 amino acids. V lost 4 bases, J lost 4 bases, and 3 bases stayed unmatched. In germline, CDR1 is GTSNPN, CDR2 SVGIG (reference sequence). The CDR3 loop reads CAWKRDGETQYF. The CDR3 DNA reads TGTGCCTGGAAGCGGGATGGAGAGACCCAGTACTTC.

V usage is TRBV21-1 and J usage is TRBJ2-5; the table's D gene call, TRBD2, was not cross checked with the DNA. TRBV21-1 is given as a pseudogene. This CDR3 contains 20 residues. The CDR3 spells CASSKASGSALTRSGETQYF. CDR3 sequence (DNA): TGTGCCAGCAGCAAAGCTAGCGGGAGTGCCCTTACTCGGAGTGGAGAGACCCAGTACTTC.

J is TRBJ2-5 and V is TRBV4-2; TRBD2 aligns across 7 bases. The germline gives CDR1 LGHNA, CDR2 YNFKEQ. The V and J ends lost 1 base and 3 bases, in that order; junction bases with no gene match: 2. The CDR3 sequence is 14 residues long. For the CDR3, the DNA is TGTGCCAGCAGCCAAGTCCTAGCGGAAGAGACCCAGTACTTC. As protein: CASSQVLAEETQYF.

This clone is a singleton in its sample. The chain links TRBV7-6 to TRBJ2-3; D remains ambiguous. Trimming took 1 base from V and 4 from J, leaving 6 bases between them. There are 13 residues in the CDR3. In germline, CDR1 is SGHVS, CDR2 FNYEAQ. The CDR3 nucleotides read TGTGCCAGCAGCTTAGGGGCCCCAGATACGCAGTATTTT. As protein: CASSLGAPDTQYF.

The rearrangement uses TRBV7-9 and TRBJ1-3; D gene uncertain. Germline CDR1 SEHNR, CDR2 FQNEAQ (reference sequence). CDR3 length: 14 amino acids. Trimming left V 1 base short and J 6 bases short, with 10 bases between. CDR3 region: CASSLVGLQNTIYF. Here the CDR3 DNA reads TGTGCCAGCAGCTTAGTAGGGCTTCAAAACACCATATATTTT.